Described below is a single T cell receptor (beta chain) sequence and its context. Its target is unknown. This sample was taken from a study of OX40 agonist ivuxolimab in advanced cancers. Looking at the study overall: Every 2 weeks, patients received ivuxolimab intravenously, dosed at 0.01 to 10 mg/kg. The dose-escalation cohort had hepatocellular carcinoma, melanoma, renal cell or head and neck cancer.

Per the germline V gene, CDR1 is SGHAT and CDR2 is FQDESV (reference sequence). The CDR3 length is 16 residues. V lost 3 bases and J lost 0; bases outside the gene matches: 5. Clones were sequenced by immunoSEQ multiplex PCR, and TCRdb holds only the in-frame ones, with some missing. The table has 25,000 to 35,000 clones, about 82% seen once; the top ten hold under 30%. Broader study findings: Clonal expansion in partial responders at 0.1-3.0 mg/kg ranked among the lowest.

Patients with autoimmune history or systemic immunosuppression were excluded. This sample comprised CD4+ or CD8+ T cells sorted from blood, obtained in a trial of the OX40 agonist ivuxolimab. This rearrangement joins TRBV11-1 to TRBJ2-1; 7 nucleotides align to TRBD2. The sequence derives from an adult with an advanced solid tumor such as melanoma, head and neck, liver or kidney cancer. The CDR3 region has the DNA TGTGCCAGCAGCTTGGGAGCGGGAAGCTCCTACAATGAGCAGTTCTTC. Translation: CASSLGAGSSYNEQFF.